This T cell receptor beta chain was retrieved from a study of T cells in Graves' hyperthyroidism and ophthalmopathy. For the study at large: Peripheral blood draws took place at initial diagnosis, ahead of any treatment.

The germline gives CDR1 SGDLS, CDR2 YYNGEE. The CDR3 contains 15 residues. Ahead of any ophthalmopathy symptoms, the blood sample was obtained at the first diagnosis of hyperthyroidism. The authors took PBMCs from 10 ml fresh peripheral blood. Overall study results and limits: Ophthalmopathy was predicted by the model a median of about 6.5 months ahead of onset.

Amplification of TCR beta CDR3 regions used RNA as the template. HTBI primers were used for first-round RT-PCR of the TCR CDR3. TCRdb used MiXCR to reprocess the multiplex PCR reads, holding one entry per CDR3 protein. Of some 600,000 distinct CDR3 sequences in the sample, around 13% were seen once. Worth noting for this clonotype: Its antigen is unknown. The junction does not match germline at one end; this may be a read error.

This TCR derives from a woman in her twenties or thirties with Graves' hyperthyroidism that later progressed to Graves' ophthalmopathy. The chain carries TRBV9 and TRBJ2-3; tentative D call: TRBD2 (6 bases). The material sequenced was blood. The DNA of the CDR3 is TGTGCCAGCAGCGTAGACGGGAGTAGCACAGATGCGCAGTATTTT. Residues: CASSVDGSSTDAQYF. The full variable domain, its missing parts supplied by reference TRBV9 and TRBJ2-3, is DSGVTQTPKHLITATGQRVTLRCSPRSGDLSVYWYQQSLDQGLQFLIQYYNGEERAKGNILERFSAQQFPDLHSELNLSSLELGDSALYFCASSVDGSSTDAQYFGPGTRLTVL.